Below are 6 T cell receptor beta chains sequenced from a single sample in a study of radiotherapy plus CTLA-4 blockade in lung cancer (dated by TCRdb to between 2018 and 2020). The method was the immunoSEQ multiplex PCR assay. TCRdb re-hosts the immuneACCESS table, in-frame sequences only. Its copies lack some clones; in the studies checked, an unresolved V gene accounts for under half of them, and the cause for the rest is not known. Recorded for this sample are around 78,000 clones; about four fifths of them occurred a single time. Less than 4% of the sample comes from the top ten. Source: peripheral blood, taken from a patient treated with radiotherapy plus ipilimumab. The receptors originated from a human donor with non-small cell lung cancer who had a partial response to radiotherapy plus ipilimumab. Some clones in this sample may be carry-over from other donors' samples.

The CDR3 region is CASSLGQRSYGYTF. CDR3 in DNA: TGTGCCAGCAGCCTGGGACAGCGAAGCTATGGCTACACCTTC. The chain carries TRBV6-1 and TRBJ1-2, with 7 positions matching TRBD1. Germline trimming cut 6 bases from V and 4 bases from J; bases unmatched to any gene: 8. The CDR3 contains 14 residues. CDR1 is MNHNS and CDR2 is SASEGT in the germline V gene.

This rearrangement joins TRBV6-5 to TRBJ2-7; TRBD2 matches at 7 bases. The CDR3 has 15 residues. Germline CDR1 is MNHEY and CDR2 is SVGAGI. J was trimmed by 8 bases and V by 3 bases; bases with no gene match: 13. In DNA form, the CDR3 reads TGTGCCAGCAGTTATCAAGGACTAGTCGGGACTCAGCAGTACTTC. Residues: CASSYQGLVGTQQYF.

The chain couples TRBV28 to TRBJ1-2; TRBD1 might be the D (5 bases). The CDR3 has 15 amino acids. Germline lookup yields CDR1 MDHEN and CDR2 SYDVKM. V gave up 5 bases and J gave up 1 base, with 14 bases separating them. The CDR3 sequence is CASSRPDSVNYGYTF. The CDR3 bases are TGTGCCAGCAGTCGACCAGACAGTGTTAACTATGGCTACACCTTC.

This chain links TRBV18 with TRBJ1-6, with D uncertain. Germline V gene data show CDR1 as KGHSH and CDR2 as LQKENI. The CDR3 runs 14 residues. Trimming cost V 1 base and J 9 bases, with 10 bases left between them. This CDR3 reads CASSPREGLSPLHF. DNA of the CDR3: TGTGCCAGCTCACCACGGGAGGGTCTTTCACCCCTCCACTTT.

The chain uses TRBV7-3 and TRBJ2-2, with TRBD2 matching over 10 bases. Germline CDR1 and CDR2: SGHTA and FQGTGA. The CDR3 spans 16 residues. V gave up 2 bases and J gave up 2 bases; unmatched junction bases: 2. CDR3 nucleotide sequence: TGTGCCAGCAGCTTAGCTAGCGGGGGAAACACCGGGGAGCTGTTTTTT. Its protein product is CASSLASGGNTGELFF.

This chain joins TRBV7-2 and TRBJ2-7; the D gene is possibly TRBD1 (6 bases). From germline, CDR1 is SGHTA and CDR2 FQGNSA. Deletions cut 5 bases from V and 4 bases from J, with 12 bases between. The CDR3 spans 13 residues. DNA of the CDR3: TGTGCCAGCAGCCAAAGAGGGGGTTACGAGCAGTACTTC. Its protein is CASSQRGGYEQYF. Full variable domain (remainder filled in from reference TRBV7-2 and TRBJ2-7): GAGVSQSPSNKVTEKGKDVELRCDPISGHTALYWYRQSLGQGLEFLIYFQGNSAPDKSGLPSDRFSAERTGGSVSTLTIQRTQQEDSAVYLCASSQRGGYEQYFGPGTRLTVT.